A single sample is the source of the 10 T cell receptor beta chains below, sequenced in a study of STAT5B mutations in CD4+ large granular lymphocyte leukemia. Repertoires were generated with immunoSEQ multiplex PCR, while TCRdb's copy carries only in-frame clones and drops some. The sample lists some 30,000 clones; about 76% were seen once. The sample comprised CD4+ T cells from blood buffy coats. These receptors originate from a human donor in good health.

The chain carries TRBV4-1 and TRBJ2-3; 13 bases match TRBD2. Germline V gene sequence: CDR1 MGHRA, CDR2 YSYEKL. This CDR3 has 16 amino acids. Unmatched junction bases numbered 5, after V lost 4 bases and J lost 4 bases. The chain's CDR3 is CASSLGLAGASDTQYF. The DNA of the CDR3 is TGCGCCAGCAGCCTAGGACTAGCGGGAGCCTCAGATACGCAGTATTTT.

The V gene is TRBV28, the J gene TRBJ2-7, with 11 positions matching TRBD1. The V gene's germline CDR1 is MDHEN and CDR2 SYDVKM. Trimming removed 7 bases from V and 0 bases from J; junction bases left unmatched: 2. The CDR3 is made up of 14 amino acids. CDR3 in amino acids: CASIGTGGSYEQYV. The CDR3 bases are TGTGCCAGCATCGGGACAGGGGGCTCCTACGAGCAGTACGTC.

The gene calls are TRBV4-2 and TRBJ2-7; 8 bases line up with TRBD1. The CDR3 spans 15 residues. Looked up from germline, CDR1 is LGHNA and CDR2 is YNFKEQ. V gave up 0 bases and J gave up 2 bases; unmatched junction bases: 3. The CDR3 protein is CASSQDRGQAYEQYF. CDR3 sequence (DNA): TGTGCCAGCAGCCAAGATCGGGGACAGGCCTACGAGCAGTACTTC.

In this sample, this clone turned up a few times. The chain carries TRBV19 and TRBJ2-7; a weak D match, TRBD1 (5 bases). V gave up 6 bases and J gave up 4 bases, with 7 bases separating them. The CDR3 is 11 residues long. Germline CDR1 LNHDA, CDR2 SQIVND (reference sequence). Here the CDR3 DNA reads TGTGCCAGTAGCCAGGGTTACGAGCAGTACTTC. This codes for CASSQGYEQYF. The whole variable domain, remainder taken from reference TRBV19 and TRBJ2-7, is DGGITQSPKYLFRKEGQNVTLSCEQNLNHDAMYWYRQDPGQGLRLIYYSQIVNDFQKGDIAEGYSVSREKKESFPLTVTSAQKNPTAFYLCASSQGYEQYFGPGTRLTVT.

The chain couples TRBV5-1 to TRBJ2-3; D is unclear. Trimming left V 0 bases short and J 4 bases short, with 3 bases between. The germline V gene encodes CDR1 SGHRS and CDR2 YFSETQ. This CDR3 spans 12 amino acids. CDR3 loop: CASSLAADTQYF. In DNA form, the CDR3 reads TGCGCCAGCAGCTTGGCCGCAGATACGCAGTATTTT.

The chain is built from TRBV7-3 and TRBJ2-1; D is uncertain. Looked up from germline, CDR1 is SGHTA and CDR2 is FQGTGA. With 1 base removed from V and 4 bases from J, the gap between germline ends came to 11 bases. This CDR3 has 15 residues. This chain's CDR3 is CASSLNARNYNEQFF. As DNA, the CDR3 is TGTGCCAGCAGCTTAAACGCGAGGAATTACAATGAGCAGTTCTTC. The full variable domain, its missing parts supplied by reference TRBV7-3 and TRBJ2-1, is GAGVSQTPSNKVTEKGKYVELRCDPISGHTALYWYRQSLGQGPEFLIYFQGTGAADDSGLPNDRFFAVRPEGSVSTLKIQRTERGDSAVYLCASSLNARNYNEQFFGPGTRLTVL.

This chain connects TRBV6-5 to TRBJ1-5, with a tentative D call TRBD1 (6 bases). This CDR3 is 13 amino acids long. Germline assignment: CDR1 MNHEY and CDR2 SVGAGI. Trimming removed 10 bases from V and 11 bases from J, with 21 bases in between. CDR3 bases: TGTGCCACCCGGCGGGGGCAGGAGTCTGCCCAGCATTTT. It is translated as CATRRGQESAQHF.

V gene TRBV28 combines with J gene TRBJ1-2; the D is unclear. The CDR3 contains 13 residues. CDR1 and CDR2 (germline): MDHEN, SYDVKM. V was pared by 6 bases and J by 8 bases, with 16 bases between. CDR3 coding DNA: TGTGCCAGCAGCACACCAACCTCGGAAGGCTACACCTTC. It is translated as CASSTPTSEGYTF.

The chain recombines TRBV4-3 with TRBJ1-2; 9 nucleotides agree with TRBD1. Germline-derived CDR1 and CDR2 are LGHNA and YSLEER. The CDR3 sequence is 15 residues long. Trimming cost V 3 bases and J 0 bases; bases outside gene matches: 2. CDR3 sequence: CASSQDRGSNYGYTF. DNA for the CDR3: TGCGCCAGCAGCCAGGACAGGGGCTCTAACTATGGCTACACCTTC.

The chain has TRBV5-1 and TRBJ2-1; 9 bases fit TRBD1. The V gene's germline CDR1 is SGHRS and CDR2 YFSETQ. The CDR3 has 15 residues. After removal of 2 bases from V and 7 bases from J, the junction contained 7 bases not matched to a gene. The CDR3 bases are TGCGCCAGCAGCTTCGCGGGACAGGGCCTGAATGAGCAGTTCTTC. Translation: CASSFAGQGLNEQFF.